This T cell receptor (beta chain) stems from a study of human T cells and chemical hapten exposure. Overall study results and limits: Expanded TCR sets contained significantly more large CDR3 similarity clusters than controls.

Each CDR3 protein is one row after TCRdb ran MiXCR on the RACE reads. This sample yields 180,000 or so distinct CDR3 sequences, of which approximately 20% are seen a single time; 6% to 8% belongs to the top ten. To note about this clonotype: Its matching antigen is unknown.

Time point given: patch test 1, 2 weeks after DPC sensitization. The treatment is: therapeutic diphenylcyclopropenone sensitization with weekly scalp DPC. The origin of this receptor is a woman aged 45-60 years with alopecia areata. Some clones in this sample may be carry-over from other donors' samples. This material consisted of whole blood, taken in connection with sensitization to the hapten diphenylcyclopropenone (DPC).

CDR3 coding DNA: TGTGCCAGCAGTTTGAGACAGGAAGCTTTCTTT. Protein: CASSLRQEAFF. The genes are TRBV12-3 or TRBV12-4 and TRBJ1-1, with D perhaps TRBD1 (5 bases). The CDR3 loop spans 11 amino acids. V was cut by 3 bases and J by 8 bases, with 7 bases left in between.